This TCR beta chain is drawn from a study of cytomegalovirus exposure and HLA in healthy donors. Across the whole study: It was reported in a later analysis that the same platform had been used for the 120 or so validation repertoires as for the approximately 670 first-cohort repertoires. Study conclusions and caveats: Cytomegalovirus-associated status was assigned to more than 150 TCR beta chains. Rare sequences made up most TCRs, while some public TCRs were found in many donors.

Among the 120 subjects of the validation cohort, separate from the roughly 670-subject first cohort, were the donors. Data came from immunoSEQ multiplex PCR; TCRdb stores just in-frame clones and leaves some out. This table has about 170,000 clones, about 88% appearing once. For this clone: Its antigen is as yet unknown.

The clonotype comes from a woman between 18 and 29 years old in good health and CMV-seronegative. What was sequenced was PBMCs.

The DNA of the CDR3 is TGTGCCAGCAGTGAAACCGAGAACTATGGCTACACCTTC. Protein sequence: CASSETENYGYTF. J is TRBJ1-2 and V is TRBV6-1; D call uncertain. The CDR3 is made up of 13 amino acids. Looked up from germline, CDR1 is MNHNS and CDR2 is SASEGT. Trimming shortened V by 2 bases and J by 2 bases, and 6 bases separated the two germline ends.